This TCR beta chain originates from a study of T cells after yellow fever vaccination. Study findings and constraints: FACS-sorted repertoires could harbor abundant contaminating bulk-population clonotypes.

In its sample, this clonotype was seen a few times. The antigen is undetermined. This CDR3 contains 16 residues. Germline CDR1 reads SGHVS; CDR2 reads FNYEAQ. The V segment lost 2 bases and the J segment 4 bases; nucleotides outside the gene matches: 8. One entry per CDR3 protein, called by TCRdb with MiXCR from the 5' RACE reads. The table has approximately 300,000 distinct CDR3 sequences, 8.7% seen once. The sample in question was PBMCs, obtained on the day of the first yellow fever vaccination. The J gene is TRBJ1-2, the V gene TRBV7-6; 9 nucleotides line up with TRBD1. The TCR was taken from a man aged 18 to 30 who received the YFV17D yellow fever vaccine. This CDR3 reads CASSLIQGADPYGYTF. In DNA, the CDR3 is TGTGCCAGCAGCTTAATACAGGGGGCCGACCCCTATGGCTACACCTTC.